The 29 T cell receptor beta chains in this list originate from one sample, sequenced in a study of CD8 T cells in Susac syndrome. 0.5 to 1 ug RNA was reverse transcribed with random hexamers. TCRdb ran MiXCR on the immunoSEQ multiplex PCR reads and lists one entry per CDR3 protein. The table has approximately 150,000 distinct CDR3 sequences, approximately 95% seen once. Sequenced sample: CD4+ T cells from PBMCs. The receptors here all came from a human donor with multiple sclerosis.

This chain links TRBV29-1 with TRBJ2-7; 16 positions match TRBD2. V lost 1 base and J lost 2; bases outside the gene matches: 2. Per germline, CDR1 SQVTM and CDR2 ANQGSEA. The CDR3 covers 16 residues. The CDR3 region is CSVEGGLAGGAYEQYF. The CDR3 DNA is TGCAGCGTTGAAGGGGGACTAGCGGGAGGGGCCTACGAGCAGTACTTC.

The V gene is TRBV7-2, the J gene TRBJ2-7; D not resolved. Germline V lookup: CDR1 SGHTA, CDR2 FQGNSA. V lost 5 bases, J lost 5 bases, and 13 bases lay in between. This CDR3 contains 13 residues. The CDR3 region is CASSPRPFHEQYF. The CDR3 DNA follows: TGTGCCAGCAGCCCGAGGCCGTTCCACGAGCAGTACTTC.

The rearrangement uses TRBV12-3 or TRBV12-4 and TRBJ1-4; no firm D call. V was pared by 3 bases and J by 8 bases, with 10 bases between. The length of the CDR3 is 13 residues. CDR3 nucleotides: TGTGCCAGCAGTTTGGTCAATACAGAAAAACTGTTTTTT. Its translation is CASSLVNTEKLFF.

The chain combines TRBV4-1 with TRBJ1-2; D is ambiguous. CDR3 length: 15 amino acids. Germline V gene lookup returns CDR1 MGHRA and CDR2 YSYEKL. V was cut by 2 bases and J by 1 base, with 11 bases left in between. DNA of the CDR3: TGCGCCAGCAGCCAACCCCGGCGGGGTAACTATGGCTACACCTTC. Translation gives CASSQPRRGNYGYTF.

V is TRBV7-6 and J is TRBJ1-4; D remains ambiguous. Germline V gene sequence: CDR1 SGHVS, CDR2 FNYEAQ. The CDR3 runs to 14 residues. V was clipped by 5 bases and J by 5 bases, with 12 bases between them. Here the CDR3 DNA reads TGTGCCAGCAGCGGTATCGCGGGGAATGAAAAACTGTTTTTT. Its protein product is CASSGIAGNEKLFF.

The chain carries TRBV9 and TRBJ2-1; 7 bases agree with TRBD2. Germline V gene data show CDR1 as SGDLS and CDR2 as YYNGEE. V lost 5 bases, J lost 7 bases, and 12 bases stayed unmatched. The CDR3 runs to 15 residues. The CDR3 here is CASREHGGSVNEQFF. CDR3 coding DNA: TGTGCCAGCAGGGAGCATGGCGGGAGTGTTAATGAGCAGTTCTTC.

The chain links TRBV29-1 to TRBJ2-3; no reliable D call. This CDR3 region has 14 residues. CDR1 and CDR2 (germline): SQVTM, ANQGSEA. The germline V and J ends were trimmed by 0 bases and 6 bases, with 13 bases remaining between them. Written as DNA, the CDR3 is TGCAGCGTTGAAGATGTTGGCCCGTCGGATACGCAGTATTTT. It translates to CSVEDVGPSDTQYF.

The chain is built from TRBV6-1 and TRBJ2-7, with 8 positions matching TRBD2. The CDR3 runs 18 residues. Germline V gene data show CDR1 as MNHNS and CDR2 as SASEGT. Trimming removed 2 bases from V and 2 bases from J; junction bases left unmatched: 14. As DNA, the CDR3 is TGTGCCAGCAGTGAATGGGATAGCGGGAACCTTAAGGCCTACGAGCAGTACTTC. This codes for CASSEWDSGNLKAYEQYF.

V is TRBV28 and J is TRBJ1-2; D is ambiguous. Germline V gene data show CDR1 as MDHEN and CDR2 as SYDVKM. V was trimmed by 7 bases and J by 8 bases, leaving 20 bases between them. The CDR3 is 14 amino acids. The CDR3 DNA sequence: TGTGCCAGCACCGAAGGACGGGCAGAACACGGCTACACCTTC. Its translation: CASTEGRAEHGYTF.

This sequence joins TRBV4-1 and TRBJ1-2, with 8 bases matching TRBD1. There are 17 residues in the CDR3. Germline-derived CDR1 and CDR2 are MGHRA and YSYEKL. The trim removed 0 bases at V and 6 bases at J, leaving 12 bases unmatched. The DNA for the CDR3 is TGCGCCAGCAGCCAAGATATCTCCCAGGGGGCGTTTGATGGCTACACCTTC. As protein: CASSQDISQGAFDGYTF.

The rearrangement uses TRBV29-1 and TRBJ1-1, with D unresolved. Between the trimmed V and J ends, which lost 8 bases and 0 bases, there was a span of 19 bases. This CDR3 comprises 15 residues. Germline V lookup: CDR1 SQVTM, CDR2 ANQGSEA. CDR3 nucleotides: TGCAGCACCAGGACCCACCCGGACTTGAACACTGAAGCTTTCTTT. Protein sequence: CSTRTHPDLNTEAFF.

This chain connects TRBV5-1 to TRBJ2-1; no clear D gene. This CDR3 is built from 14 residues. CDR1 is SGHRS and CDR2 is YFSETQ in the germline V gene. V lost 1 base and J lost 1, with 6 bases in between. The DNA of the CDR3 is TGCGCCAGCAGCTTGATGAAGTCCTACAATGAGCAGTTCTTC. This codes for CASSLMKSYNEQFF.

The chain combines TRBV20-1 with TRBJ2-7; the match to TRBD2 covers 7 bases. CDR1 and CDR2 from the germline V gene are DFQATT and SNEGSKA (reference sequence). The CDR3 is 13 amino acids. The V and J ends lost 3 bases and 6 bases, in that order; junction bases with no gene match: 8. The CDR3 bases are TGCAGTGCTAGTCAGGGACTAAGTCCCGAGCAGTACTTC. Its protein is CSASQGLSPEQYF.

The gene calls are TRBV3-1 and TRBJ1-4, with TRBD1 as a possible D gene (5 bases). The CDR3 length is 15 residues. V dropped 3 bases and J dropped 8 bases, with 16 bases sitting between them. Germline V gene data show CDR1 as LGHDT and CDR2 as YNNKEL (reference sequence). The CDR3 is CASSHSARVGEKLFF. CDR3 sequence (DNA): TGTGCCAGCAGCCATAGCGCCAGGGTGGGGGAAAAACTGTTTTTT.

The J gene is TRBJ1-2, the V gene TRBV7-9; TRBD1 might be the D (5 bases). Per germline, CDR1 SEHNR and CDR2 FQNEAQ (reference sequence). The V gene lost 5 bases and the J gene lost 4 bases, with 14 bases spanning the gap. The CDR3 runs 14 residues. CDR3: CASSPRRTGYGYTF. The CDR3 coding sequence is TGTGCCAGCAGCCCTAGGCGCACAGGCTATGGCTACACCTTC.

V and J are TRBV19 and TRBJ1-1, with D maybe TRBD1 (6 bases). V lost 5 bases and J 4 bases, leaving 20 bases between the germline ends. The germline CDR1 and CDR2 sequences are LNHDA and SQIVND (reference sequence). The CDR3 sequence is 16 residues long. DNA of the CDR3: TGTGCCAGTAGTTCTCAGGGGAGAATACAAGGCACTGAAGCTTTCTTT. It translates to CASSSQGRIQGTEAFF.

The CDR3: CASSPFGGLNTEAFF. DNA of the CDR3: TGTGCCAGCTCACCGTTCGGGGGCCTTAACACTGAAGCTTTCTTT. The V and J genes are TRBV18 and TRBJ1-1, with D possibly matching TRBD1 (6 bases). Germline V gene lookup returns CDR1 KGHSH and CDR2 LQKENI. The CDR3 length is 15 residues. Trimming stripped 3 bases from V and 2 bases from J, with 13 bases between. The whole variable domain, remainder taken from reference TRBV18 and TRBJ1-1, is NAGVMQNPRHLVRRRGQEARLRCSPMKGHSHVYWYRQLPEEGLKFMVYLQKENIIDESGMPKERFSAEFPKEGPSILRIQQVVRGDSAAYFCASSPFGGLNTEAFFGQGTRLTVV.

CDR3 DNA: TGCGCCAGCAGCCAACGCGCAGGGGCGCCGGATGAAAAACTGTTTTTT. Translated, it gives CASSQRAGAPDEKLFF. The chain carries TRBV4-3 and TRBJ1-4, with D possibly matching TRBD1 (6 bases). The CDR3 runs to 16 residues. Trimming took off 2 bases at V and 6 bases at J, with 16 bases between the two ends. Germline CDR1 LGHNA, CDR2 YSLEER.

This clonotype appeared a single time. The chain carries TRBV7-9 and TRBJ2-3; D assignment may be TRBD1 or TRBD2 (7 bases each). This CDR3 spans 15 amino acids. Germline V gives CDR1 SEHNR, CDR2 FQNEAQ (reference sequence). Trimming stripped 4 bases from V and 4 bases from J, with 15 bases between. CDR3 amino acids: CASSWGGQISDTQYF. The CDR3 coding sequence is TGTGCCAGCAGCTGGGGGGGACAGATATCAGATACGCAGTATTTT.

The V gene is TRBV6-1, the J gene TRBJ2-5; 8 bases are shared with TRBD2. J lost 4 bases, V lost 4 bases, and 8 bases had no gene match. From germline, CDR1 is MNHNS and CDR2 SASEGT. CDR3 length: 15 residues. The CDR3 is CASSGSVAGGETQYF. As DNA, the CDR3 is TGTGCCAGCAGTGGCTCGGTGGCGGGAGGAGAGACCCAGTACTTC.

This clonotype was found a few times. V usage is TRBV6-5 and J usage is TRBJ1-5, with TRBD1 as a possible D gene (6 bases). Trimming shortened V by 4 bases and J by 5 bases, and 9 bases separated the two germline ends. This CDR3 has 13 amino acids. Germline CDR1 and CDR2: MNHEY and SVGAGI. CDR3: CASSWDIDQPQHF. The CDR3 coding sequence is TGTGCCAGCAGTTGGGACATAGATCAGCCCCAGCATTTT.

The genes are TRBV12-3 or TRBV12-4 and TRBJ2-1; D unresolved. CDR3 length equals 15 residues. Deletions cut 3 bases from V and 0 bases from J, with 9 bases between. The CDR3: CASSLTLSSYNEQFF. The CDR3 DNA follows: TGTGCCAGCAGTTTGACCTTGAGCTCCTACAATGAGCAGTTCTTC.

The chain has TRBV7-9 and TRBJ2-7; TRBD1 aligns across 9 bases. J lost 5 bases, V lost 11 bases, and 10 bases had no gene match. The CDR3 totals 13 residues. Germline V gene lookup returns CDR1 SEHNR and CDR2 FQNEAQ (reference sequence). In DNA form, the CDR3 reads TGTGCCGCGACCGGGACAGGGAGCCACGAGCAGTACTTC. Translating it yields CAATGTGSHEQYF.

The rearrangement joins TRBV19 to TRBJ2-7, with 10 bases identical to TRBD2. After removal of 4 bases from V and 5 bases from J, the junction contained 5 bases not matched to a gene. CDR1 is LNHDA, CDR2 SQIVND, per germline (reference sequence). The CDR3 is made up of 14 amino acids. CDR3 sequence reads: CASSNLAGEHEQYF. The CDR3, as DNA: TGTGCCAGTAGTAACCTAGCGGGAGAACACGAGCAGTACTTC.

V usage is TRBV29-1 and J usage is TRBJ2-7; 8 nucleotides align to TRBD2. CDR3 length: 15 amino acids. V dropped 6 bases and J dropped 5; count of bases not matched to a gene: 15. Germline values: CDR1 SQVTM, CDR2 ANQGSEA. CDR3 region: CSVSSRTSSRNEQYF. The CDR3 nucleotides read TGCAGCGTATCATCCCGGACTAGCTCCCGTAACGAGCAGTACTTC.

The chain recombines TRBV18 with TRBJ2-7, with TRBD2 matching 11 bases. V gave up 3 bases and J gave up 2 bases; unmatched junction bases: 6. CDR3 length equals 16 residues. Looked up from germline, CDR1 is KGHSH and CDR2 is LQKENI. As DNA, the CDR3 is TGTGCCAGCTCACCCCCGGGACTAGCGGAAACCTACGAGCAGTACTTC. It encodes CASSPPGLAETYEQYF.

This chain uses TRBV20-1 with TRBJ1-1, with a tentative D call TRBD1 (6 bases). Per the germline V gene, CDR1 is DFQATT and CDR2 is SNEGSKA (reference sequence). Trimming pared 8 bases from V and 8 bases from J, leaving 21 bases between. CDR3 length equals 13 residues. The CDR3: CSPRYRGRGEAFF. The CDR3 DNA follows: TGCAGTCCTCGATACCGGGGGCGGGGGGAAGCTTTCTTT.

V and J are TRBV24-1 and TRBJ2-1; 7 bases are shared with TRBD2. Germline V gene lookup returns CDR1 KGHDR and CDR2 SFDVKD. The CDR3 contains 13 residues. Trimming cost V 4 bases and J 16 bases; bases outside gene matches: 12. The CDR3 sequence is CATSEPGLGPQFF. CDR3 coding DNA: TGTGCCACCAGTGAGCCCGGACTAGGTCCCCAATTCTTC.

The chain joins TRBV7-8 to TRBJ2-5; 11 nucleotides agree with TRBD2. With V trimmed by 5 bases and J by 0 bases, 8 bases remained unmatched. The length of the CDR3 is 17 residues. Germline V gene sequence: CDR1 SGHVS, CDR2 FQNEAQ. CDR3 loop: CASSAITSGSYQETQYF. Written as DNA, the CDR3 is TGTGCCAGCAGCGCAATTACTAGCGGGAGTTACCAAGAGACCCAGTACTTC.